These T cell receptor beta chains were read from a single sample in a study of shared clonotypes between healthy human individuals. Measured with immunoSEQ multiplex PCR; TCRdb has only the in-frame clones, and not every one. The table includes about 700,000 clones, over 65% detected once. The source material was memory CD4+ T cells sorted from blood. All receptors derive from a woman aged 30 to 39 in good health. Both conserved end residues are part of each CDR3. A D gene is named only where the DNA matches it firmly. The listing skips clone size in some rows; elsewhere it reads once, few, many or a size class.

d_call: .
j_call: TRBJ2-3
clone_size: .
v_call: TRBV7-3
cdr3_aa: CASSLSWQGSTDTQYF
cdr3_nt: TGTGCCAGCAGCTTAAGCTGGCAGGGCAGCACAGATACGCAGTATTTT

d_call: TRBD1
j_call: TRBJ1-4
clone_size: .
v_call: TRBV4-1
cdr3_aa: CASSQIDREEEKLFF
cdr3_nt: TGCGCCAGCAGCCAGATTGACAGGGAGGAAGAAAAACTGTTTTTT

d_call: .
j_call: TRBJ1-5
clone_size: .
v_call: TRBV7-8
cdr3_aa: CASSSSWVIANQPQHF
cdr3_nt: TGTGCCAGCAGCTCGTCTTGGGTTATCGCCAATCAGCCCCAGCATTTT

d_call: .
j_call: TRBJ2-7
clone_size: .
v_call: TRBV11-2
cdr3_aa: CASSPRRSSYEQYF
cdr3_nt: TGTGCCAGCAGCCCCCGCAGGAGCTCCTACGAGCAGTACTTC

d_call: TRBD2
j_call: TRBJ2-3
clone_size: many
v_call: TRBV28
cdr3_aa: CASITLAGSTDTQYF
cdr3_nt: TGTGCCAGCATAACTTTAGCGGGAAGCACAGATACGCAGTATTTT

d_call: TRBD1
j_call: TRBJ2-3
clone_size: .
v_call: TRBV5-4
cdr3_aa: CASSRGGGGSTDTQYF
cdr3_nt: TGTGCCAGCAGCCGAGGGGGCGGAGGTAGCACAGATACGCAGTATTTT

d_call: .
j_call: TRBJ2-7
clone_size: few
v_call: TRBV27
cdr3_aa: CASSLLYQGEQYF
cdr3_nt: TGTGCCAGCAGTTTATTGTATCAGGGCGAGCAGTACTTC

d_call: .
j_call: TRBJ1-2
clone_size: .
v_call: TRBV5-6
cdr3_aa: CASSLVDLTGGYTF
cdr3_nt: TGTGCCAGCAGCTTAGTTGACCTGACAGGAGGCTACACCTTC

d_call: TRBD2
j_call: TRBJ2-1
clone_size: .
v_call: TRBV7-3
cdr3_aa: CASSLTMAGGDNEQFF
cdr3_nt: TGTGCCAGCAGCTTAACGATGGCGGGAGGAGACAATGAGCAGTTCTTC

d_call: TRBD1
j_call: TRBJ1-2
clone_size: .
v_call: TRBV6-1
cdr3_aa: CASSEIGQGGYTF
cdr3_nt: TGTGCCAGCAGTGAAATCGGACAGGGTGGCTACACCTTC

d_call: .
j_call: TRBJ2-5
clone_size: .
v_call: TRBV18
cdr3_aa: CASSRATETQYF
cdr3_nt: TGTGCCAGCTCCCGGGCGACGGAGACCCAGTACTTC

d_call: .
j_call: TRBJ2-5
clone_size: .
v_call: TRBV19
cdr3_aa: CASTSGGASTTQYF
cdr3_nt: TGTGCCAGTACGTCAGGGGGGGCCTCAACGACCCAGTACTTC

d_call: .
j_call: TRBJ1-1
clone_size: .
v_call: TRBV27
cdr3_aa: CASSLPWGEAFF
cdr3_nt: TGTGCCAGCAGTCTGCCCTGGGGTGAAGCTTTCTTT

d_call: .
j_call: TRBJ1-1
clone_size: .
v_call: TRBV5-5
cdr3_aa: CASSLGRGPTNTEAFF
cdr3_nt: TGTGCCAGCAGCTTGGGGAGGGGCCCCACGAACACTGAAGCTTTCTTT

d_call: .
j_call: TRBJ1-3
clone_size: .
v_call: TRBV2
cdr3_aa: CASKSDGYSGNTIYF
cdr3_nt: TGTGCCAGCAAATCGGACGGCTACTCTGGAAACACCATATATTTT

d_call: .
j_call: TRBJ2-5
clone_size: .
v_call: TRBV10-3
cdr3_aa: CAISGGYQETQYF
cdr3_nt: TGTGCCATCAGTGGAGGGTACCAAGAGACCCAGTACTTC

d_call: .
j_call: TRBJ2-7
clone_size: few
v_call: TRBV6-5
cdr3_aa: CASSYTGGLGYEQYF
cdr3_nt: TGTGCCAGCAGTTACACCGGGGGCTTGGGCTACGAGCAGTACTTC

d_call: .
j_call: TRBJ2-2
clone_size: .
v_call: TRBV27
cdr3_aa: CASTGGLVTGELFF
cdr3_nt: TGTGCCAGCACCGGGGGGCTTGTCACCGGGGAGCTGTTTTTT

d_call: .
j_call: TRBJ2-1
clone_size: .
v_call: TRBV2
cdr3_aa: CASSRLVIGDEQFF
cdr3_nt: TGTGCCAGCAGCCGACTAGTCATCGGCGATGAGCAGTTCTTC

d_call: .
j_call: TRBJ1-5
clone_size: .
v_call: TRBV5-1
cdr3_aa: CASSLAGVRNQPQHF
cdr3_nt: TGCGCCAGCAGCTTGGCAGGGGTACGGAATCAGCCCCAGCATTTT

d_call: .
j_call: TRBJ2-7
clone_size: .
v_call: TRBV25-1
cdr3_aa: CASSELGYEQYF
cdr3_nt: TGTGCCAGCAGTGAATTGGGCTACGAGCAGTACTTC

d_call: TRBD1
j_call: TRBJ1-4
clone_size: .
v_call: TRBV10-3
cdr3_aa: CAISESQGDEKLFF
cdr3_nt: TGTGCCATCAGTGAGTCACAGGGGGACGAAAAACTGTTTTTT

d_call: .
j_call: TRBJ1-2
clone_size: .
v_call: TRBV7-6
cdr3_aa: CASSLAPSGEGYTF
cdr3_nt: TGTGCCAGCAGCTTAGCGCCGTCAGGGGAAGGCTACACCTTC

d_call: TRBD2
j_call: TRBJ2-1
clone_size: few
v_call: TRBV5-1
cdr3_aa: CASSLGSGSYNEQFF
cdr3_nt: TGCGCCAGCAGCTTGGGTAGCGGGTCCTACAATGAGCAGTTCTTC

d_call: .
j_call: TRBJ1-1
clone_size: .
v_call: TRBV11-2
cdr3_aa: CASSHNENTEAFF
cdr3_nt: TGTGCCAGCAGCCATAACGAGAACACTGAAGCTTTCTTT

d_call: .
j_call: TRBJ2-1
clone_size: .
v_call: TRBV7-3
cdr3_aa: CASSPDPYSYNEQFF
cdr3_nt: TGTGCCAGCAGCCCTGACCCGTACTCCTACAATGAGCAGTTCTTC

d_call: .
j_call: TRBJ2-7
clone_size: many
v_call: TRBV15
cdr3_aa: CATSRDLAGDPSYEQYF
cdr3_nt: TGTGCCACCAGCAGAGATTTGGCAGGGGACCCATCCTACGAGCAGTACTTC

d_call: TRBD1
j_call: TRBJ1-2
clone_size: few
v_call: TRBV19
cdr3_aa: CASRHAYRGAGDYGYTF
cdr3_nt: TGTGCCAGTAGACACGCCTACAGGGGGGCAGGAGACTATGGCTACACCTTC

d_call: TRBD1
j_call: TRBJ2-7
clone_size: .
v_call: TRBV25-1
cdr3_aa: CASSESPDRVGGEQYF
cdr3_nt: TGTGCCAGCAGTGAATCCCCCGACAGGGTTGGTGGCGAGCAGTACTTC

d_call: TRBD2
j_call: TRBJ2-5
clone_size: .
v_call: TRBV30
cdr3_aa: CAWRGGSSGETQYF
cdr3_nt: TGTGCCTGGAGAGGCGGGAGTAGTGGTGAGACCCAGTACTTC

d_call: TRBD1
j_call: TRBJ2-1
clone_size: few
v_call: TRBV4-1
cdr3_aa: CASSYPGQYNEQFF
cdr3_nt: TGCGCCAGCAGCTATCCGGGACAGTACAATGAGCAGTTCTTC

d_call: TRBD1
j_call: TRBJ2-5
clone_size: .
v_call: TRBV5-4
cdr3_aa: CASSRSSGQGDTQYF
cdr3_nt: TGTGCCAGCAGCCGCTCCTCGGGACAGGGGGATACCCAGTACTTC

d_call: .
j_call: TRBJ1-2
clone_size: .
v_call: TRBV6-6
cdr3_aa: CASSFTVLNYGYTF
cdr3_nt: TGTGCCAGCAGTTTCACAGTCCTGAACTATGGCTACACCTTC

d_call: TRBD1
j_call: TRBJ1-1
clone_size: .
v_call: TRBV2
cdr3_aa: CASSGQGVGGEAFF
cdr3_nt: TGTGCCAGCAGTGGGCAGGGGGTTGGGGGTGAAGCTTTCTTT

d_call: .
j_call: TRBJ1-2
clone_size: .
v_call: TRBV20-1
cdr3_aa: CSATPNYGYTF
cdr3_nt: TGCAGTGCCACCCCTAACTATGGCTACACCTTC

d_call: TRBD2
j_call: TRBJ2-3
clone_size: .
v_call: TRBV7-6
cdr3_aa: CASSISAPSGEGTDTQYF
cdr3_nt: TGTGCCAGCAGCATCTCTGCCCCTAGCGGGGAGGGGACAGATACGCAGTATTTT

d_call: TRBD2
j_call: TRBJ2-7
clone_size: .
v_call: TRBV28
cdr3_aa: CASRLAGVNEQYF
cdr3_nt: TGTGCCAGCAGACTAGCGGGAGTTAACGAGCAGTACTTC

d_call: TRBD1
j_call: TRBJ1-1
clone_size: once
v_call: TRBV30
cdr3_aa: CAWSLGQFNTEAFF
cdr3_nt: TGTGCCTGGAGCCTGGGACAGTTCAACACTGAAGCTTTCTTT

d_call: TRBD2
j_call: TRBJ2-4
clone_size: .
v_call: TRBV5-6
cdr3_aa: CASSQLAGGAKNIQYF
cdr3_nt: TGTGCCAGCAGTCAACTAGCGGGAGGAGCCAAAAACATTCAGTACTTC

d_call: .
j_call: TRBJ2-1
clone_size: .
v_call: TRBV19
cdr3_aa: CASSIRGAEQFF
cdr3_nt: TGTGCCAGTAGTATTCGGGGGGCGGAGCAGTTCTTC

d_call: TRBD1
j_call: TRBJ1-2
clone_size: .
v_call: TRBV4-1
cdr3_aa: CASSQLGTGNYGYTF
cdr3_nt: TGCGCCAGCAGCCAACTTGGGACAGGGAACTATGGCTACACCTTC

d_call: .
j_call: TRBJ1-5
clone_size: .
v_call: TRBV6-6
cdr3_aa: CASSSEGGNIQPQHF
cdr3_nt: TGTGCCAGCAGTTCTGAAGGGGGGAACATTCAGCCCCAGCATTTT

d_call: TRBD2
j_call: TRBJ2-4
clone_size: .
v_call: TRBV11-2
cdr3_aa: CASSRGPSGSLGGIQYF
cdr3_nt: TGTGCCAGCAGCCGGGGACCTAGCGGGAGTTTAGGAGGCATTCAGTACTTC

d_call: .
j_call: TRBJ1-3
clone_size: once
v_call: TRBV11-2
cdr3_aa: CASSTAGRNTIYF
cdr3_nt: TGTGCCAGCAGCACCGCAGGACGGAACACCATATATTTT

d_call: TRBD1
j_call: TRBJ2-5
clone_size: .
v_call: TRBV28
cdr3_aa: CASSTPTGGEGETQYF
cdr3_nt: TGTGCCAGCAGTACCCCGACAGGGGGCGAGGGAGAGACCCAGTACTTC

d_call: .
j_call: TRBJ1-1
clone_size: .
v_call: TRBV6-7
cdr3_aa: CASSGARATGCTEAFF
cdr3_nt: TGTGCCAGCAGTGGAGCCCGCGCAACTGGGTGCACTGAAGCTTTCTTT

d_call: TRBD1
j_call: TRBJ2-7
clone_size: .
v_call: TRBV6-5
cdr3_aa: CASSYSYRGREQYF
cdr3_nt: TGTGCCAGCAGTTATTCTTACAGGGGCCGCGAGCAGTACTTC

d_call: .
j_call: TRBJ1-5
clone_size: once
v_call: TRBV4-1
cdr3_aa: CASSQGWWDQPQHF
cdr3_nt: TGCGCCAGCAGCCAAGGTTGGTGGGATCAGCCCCAGCATTTT

d_call: TRBD1
j_call: TRBJ1-1
clone_size: once
v_call: TRBV6-1
cdr3_aa: CASSEPGGAPTEAFF
cdr3_nt: TGTGCCAGCAGTGAGCCAGGGGGCGCGCCCACTGAAGCTTTCTTT

d_call: .
j_call: TRBJ1-5
clone_size: .
v_call: TRBV30
cdr3_aa: CAWSTGYDQPQHF
cdr3_nt: TGTGCCTGGAGTACCGGATATGATCAGCCCCAGCATTTT

d_call: .
j_call: TRBJ2-5
clone_size: few
v_call: TRBV6-1
cdr3_aa: CASTPPGRVETQYF
cdr3_nt: TGTGCCAGCACCCCTCCGGGACGAGTAGAGACCCAGTACTTC

d_call: .
j_call: TRBJ2-5
clone_size: .
v_call: TRBV18
cdr3_aa: CASSPNLGETQYF
cdr3_nt: TGTGCCAGCTCACCGAACTTAGGAGAGACCCAGTACTTC

d_call: TRBD2
j_call: TRBJ2-5
clone_size: .
v_call: TRBV20-1
cdr3_aa: CSAPLAEYF
cdr3_nt: TGCAGTGCCCCTCTAGCGGAGTACTTC

d_call: .
j_call: TRBJ1-1
clone_size: .
v_call: TRBV2
cdr3_aa: CASSTYPTQAFF
cdr3_nt: TGTGCCAGCAGCACATATCCAACTCAAGCTTTCTTT

d_call: .
j_call: TRBJ1-1
clone_size: few
v_call: TRBV28
cdr3_aa: CASSSIKKRMNTEAFF
cdr3_nt: TGTGCCAGCAGTTCGATAAAGAAGAGGATGAACACTGAAGCTTTCTTT